The subject of this entry is one T cell receptor beta chain. The sample comes from a study of CD8 T cells in ankylosing spondylitis. TCRdb recomputed calls from the 5' RACE reads with MiXCR, one row per CDR3 protein. Of hundreds of thousands of distinct CDR3 sequences in the sample, about 26% were seen once. The germline gives CDR1 SNHLY, CDR2 FYNNEI. CDR3 length equals 11 residues. Deletions cut 6 bases from V and 9 bases from J, with 12 bases between. This clonotype was obtained from a male donor with ankylosing spondylitis or in good health (not recorded which). The chain combines TRBV2 with TRBJ2-7, with TRBD2 as a possible D gene (5 bases). Sequenced material: blood, either unsorted or a sorted T cell fraction (not recorded which). As DNA, the CDR3 is TGTGCCAGCAGGGGCCGTGGAGGGCAGTACTTC. This codes for CASRGRGGQYF.